The 3 T cell receptor beta chains below were found in one sample sequenced in a study of T cell responses to AZD1222 COVID-19 vaccine. Using immunoSEQ multiplex PCR, the repertoire was profiled, and TCRdb retains in-frame clones only, with some absent. The data contain some 170,000 clones, 80% to 95% of them seen just once; the ten biggest clones take up about 1%. The sequenced sample was peripheral blood, obtained 28 days after the second dose of the MenACWY control vaccine. The receptors here all came from an adult who received the MenACWY meningococcal vaccine as a control.

This chain joins TRBV30 and TRBJ1-2; no definite D call. The CDR3 runs 13 residues. Germline CDR1 GTSNPN, CDR2 SVGIG (reference sequence). V was pared by 5 bases and J by 8 bases, with 18 bases between. CDR3 region: CAWARNLLLGYTF. Here the CDR3 DNA reads TGTGCCTGGGCACGGAACCTATTGCTGGGCTACACCTTC.

This CDR3 reads CASSRSHSNQPQHF. In DNA, the CDR3 is TGTGCCAGCAGTAGGAGCCATAGCAATCAGCCCCAGCATTTT. The chain has TRBV2 and TRBJ1-5; no clear D. This CDR3 is built from 14 residues. Trimming shortened V by 5 bases and J by 0 bases, and 8 bases separated the two germline ends. Germline values: CDR1 SNHLY, CDR2 FYNNEI.

The chain joins TRBV2 to TRBJ1-4; a weak D match, TRBD1 (5 bases). This CDR3 has 13 amino acids. Germline V CDR1 and CDR2: SNHLY, FYNNEI. V lost 7 bases and J lost 7, with 13 bases in between. CDR3 loop: CASTAGRGEKLFF. The CDR3 coding sequence is TGTGCCAGCACGGCAGGGAGAGGTGAAAAACTGTTTTTT.